This T cell receptor (beta chain) was recorded in a study of control samples from healthy donors and cancer patients. Repertoires were generated with immunoSEQ multiplex PCR, while TCRdb's copy carries only in-frame clones and drops some. The data show nearly 200,000 clones, with around 90% seen just once and about 1.7% held by the top ten. This CDR3 comprises 13 residues. Trimming removed 0 bases from V and 2 bases from J, with 4 bases in between. The germline V gene has CDR1 SGDLS and CDR2 YYNGEE. The specimen sequenced was blood. The rearrangement uses TRBV9 and TRBJ2-3, with no clear D. This clonotype was obtained from a man aged 30-40 years in good health. In DNA form, the CDR3 reads TGTGCCAGCAGCGTAGAGGACACAGATACGCAGTATTTT. Translated: CASSVEDTDTQYF.